The 9 T cell receptor beta chains reported below all come from one sample, sequenced in a study of T-cell memory formation after mild COVID-19. TCRdb ran MiXCR on the 5' RACE reads and lists one entry per CDR3 protein. This table holds 85,000 to 120,000 distinct CDR3 sequences, around 11% found once. Sequenced sample: PBMCs or a T cell subset sorted from them (not recorded which). The receptors were sampled from an adult woman who had mild COVID-19 (a few samples of this study predate the infection). Cell type and time point are not known.

This clonotype was detected only a few times. The rearrangement uses TRBV29-1 and TRBJ2-2; TRBD2 aligns across 13 bases. The CDR3 sequence is 17 residues long. Germline CDR1 reads SQVTM; CDR2 reads ANQGSEA. The V gene end was trimmed by 4 bases and the J gene end by 5 bases; junction bases not matched to a gene: 10. CDR3 in amino acids: CSVGTSGSRVGTGELFF. The CDR3 DNA reads TGCAGCGTTGGGACTAGCGGGAGTAGAGTCGGTACCGGGGAGCTGTTTTTT.

Only a few counts were recorded for this clonotype. The gene calls are TRBV10-3 and TRBJ1-2; a possible D gene is TRBD1 (5 bases). Trimming took off 10 bases at V and 8 bases at J, with 17 bases between the two ends. The CDR3 runs to 12 residues. CDR1 and CDR2 (germline): ENHRY, SYGVKD. CDR3 DNA sequence: TGTGCCACCATGGGGGGGACTACGGGCTACACCTTC. Its protein is CATMGGTTGYTF.

The V gene is TRBV27, the J gene TRBJ2-3; a possible D gene is TRBD2 (6 bases). CDR1 and CDR2 (germline): MNHEY, SMNVEV (reference sequence). Deletions cut 2 bases from V and 2 bases from J, with 17 bases between. The CDR3 loop spans 17 amino acids. In DNA form, the CDR3 reads TGTGCCAGCAGTTTACGCTGGGATAGCGGAAACACAGATACGCAGTATTTT. It translates to CASSLRWDSGNTDTQYF.

This clonotype was observed many times. The J gene is TRBJ2-5, the V gene TRBV20-1, with D maybe TRBD2 (5 bases). Germline V gives CDR1 DFQATT, CDR2 SNEGSKA (reference sequence). With 3 bases removed from V and 4 bases from J, the gap between germline ends came to 12 bases. CDR3 length: 13 amino acids. The CDR3, as DNA: TGCAGTGCTAGCGGAGCGGATCGAGAGACCCAGTACTTC. This sequence encodes CSASGADRETQYF.

A word on this clonotype: The junction differs from germline at one of its ends, possibly a read error. The chain uses TRBV19 and TRBJ1-5, with 10 bases lining up with TRBD1. CDR3 length: 19 amino acids. The germline V gene encodes CDR1 LNHDA and CDR2 SQIVND (reference sequence). CDR3 sequence (DNA): TGTGCCAGTAGTATAGTCATTACGTATGGGACAGGGGACGATCAGCCCAAGCATTTT. It yields the protein CASSIVITYGTGDDQPKHF. The whole variable domain, remainder taken from reference TRBV19 and TRBJ1-5, is DGGITQSPKYLFRKEGQNVTLSCEQNLNHDAMYWYRQDPGQGLRLIYYSQIVNDFQKGDIAEGYSVSREKKESFPLTVTSAQKNPTAFYLCASSIVITYGTGDDQPKHFGDGTRLSIL.

As to this clonotype: A junction boundary mismatches the germline segment, possibly from a read error. The chain joins TRBV7-9 to TRBJ1-2; 9 positions agree with TRBD1. CDR1 is SEHNR and CDR2 is FQNEAQ in the germline V gene (reference sequence). This CDR3 is built from 14 residues. CDR3 bases: TGTGCCAGCAGCACGGGACAGGGCGACTATGGCTTCACCTTC. Amino acids: CASSTGQGDYGFTF.

This clonotype has just a few counts. The chain recombines TRBV27 with TRBJ1-1; a possible D gene is TRBD1 (5 bases). The CDR3 totals 16 residues. Trimming removed 7 bases at V and 11 bases at J, with 29 bases between. Germline values: CDR1 MNHEY, CDR2 SMNVEV (reference sequence). CDR3 nucleotides: TGTGCCAGCATACTTGGGGATTGGACACCCAGAACGGGGGCTTTCTTT. Its translation is CASILGDWTPRTGAFF.

The chain uses TRBV6-5 and TRBJ1-1; D not resolved. CDR1 is MNHEY, CDR2 SVGAGI, per germline. Between the trimmed V and J ends, which lost 4 bases and 8 bases, there was a span of 8 bases. This CDR3 has 11 residues. The CDR3 DNA is TGTGCCAGCAGTTTGGGCCCCGAAGCTTTCTTT. As protein: CASSLGPEAFF.

This sequence joins TRBV27 and TRBJ2-7; D is possibly TRBD1 (6 bases). The germline CDR1 and CDR2 sequences are MNHEY and SMNVEV (reference sequence). Trimming left V 10 bases short and J 4 bases short, with 14 bases between. The CDR3 runs to 12 residues. DNA of the CDR3: TGTGCCACCCGGGACACGGCATACGAGCAGTACTTC. Translation gives CATRDTAYEQYF.